This T cell receptor beta chain was identified during a study of Ad26.COV2.S vaccination and SARS-CoV-2 variants (dated by TCRdb to 2020 to 2023). About the study as a whole: Donors in the vaccine arm were drawn from COV1001, a phase I-IIa trial of Ad26.COV2.S in healthy adults that was multicentre, randomized, double-blind and placebo-controlled. TCRbeta repertoire sequencing served as the tool for gauging how specific and how broad the SARS-CoV-2-reactive T cell receptors were following Ad26.COV2.S vaccination. Ad26.COV2.S was given intramuscularly at 5x10^10 or 1x10^11 viral particles, as a single shot or as two shots 56 days apart. Blinding of investigators to trial group allocation was maintained during experiments and outcome assessment. Trial participants were randomized into five groups of five, in which low-dose or high-dose Ad26.COV2.S was given once or twice, or placebo was given on both occasions. The TCR-sequenced set comprised about 32 samples: some 20 Ad26.COV2.S vaccine recipients, 5 placebo recipients and 8 SARS-CoV-2 convalescent individuals. Broader findings and caveats from the paper: Higher spike-specific TCR breadth was observed in Ad26.COV2.S recipients than in placebo recipients (P = 0.0014). After vaccination, substantial breadth of spike-specific CD8+ and CD4+ T cell responses was reported. The study was not powered for comparison of responses between vaccine doses or regimens. Vaccine and placebo recipients had comparable non-spike TCR breadth, which fits with the vaccine containing only spike. The authors noted that total T cell responses may have been underestimated by the TCR breadth and depth analyses.

This specimen's treatment or condition label, interpreted: some 20 received Ad26.COV2.S at low or high dose, single or two shots; about five received placebo; per-sample allocation not given. For vaccine and placebo recipients, the sequenced repertoires came from samples collected on day 63 after the first injection. In Cohort 1b, 25 to 30 adults aged 18-55 years were enrolled at a single site in Boston, USA, between 29 July and 7 August 2020. Ad26.COV2.S was a replication-incompetent adenovirus type 26 vector that expressed a prefusion-stabilized SARS-CoV-2 spike protein derived from the original Wuhan strain. Concerning this clone itself: Its recognized antigen is unknown. Base-call qualities are not available, and no considerably larger clone is one nucleotide away.

The germline ends are 19 bases apart after V is trimmed by 0 bases and J by 9 bases. Spanning cysteine to phenylalanine, the CDR3 consists of 16 amino acids. Only CDR3 DNA remains: 48 bases, in frame from the first base. As encoded in the germline V gene, CDR1 is SGDLS while CDR2 is YYNGEE. The immunoSEQ Assay was used to sequence TCRbeta CDR3 regions. After extraction, genomic DNA underwent amplification by bias-controlled multiplex PCR, followed by high-throughput sequencing. The paper's processing steps were these. To quantify the absolute abundance of each unique TCRbeta CDR3 region, sequences were collapsed and filtered. Usable DNA was measured by amplifying reference genes present in all nucleated cells, and TCRbeta template counts were normalized to that usable DNA to estimate T cell fraction. Repertoire TCRs were annotated as SARS-CoV-2-specific by exact matching of V gene, CDR3 amino acid sequence and J gene to a known reactive TCR set. The reference SARS-CoV-2 TCR set came from MIRA and was filtered for enrichment in COVID-19-positive ImmuneCODE repertoires, removing public or cross-reactive TCRs. Using the MIRA antigens, annotated TCRs were further analysed by specific ORF or by position within an ORF. Breadth was defined as annotated unique rearrangements over total unique productive rearrangements; depth was the summed frequency of those rearrangements. Two-sided Wilcoxon rank-sum tests were used to compare TCR breadth between groups. The clones in this table, taken by TCRdb from immuneACCESS, are in-frame only. Not every clone is retained; where verified, under half of the shortfall comes from an unresolved V gene, and the cause of the rest is unknown. For V, J and clone size, that table is used; D and trimming come from the DNA. The sample yields roughly 400,000 clones; 75% to 90% were counted once. Under 2% of the sample rests with the top ten.

The TCR originated in a person aged 18-65 years who received the Ad26.COV2.S COVID-19 vaccine or a placebo. Material: peripheral blood, obtained in a trial of Ad26.COV2.S vaccine versus placebo. The V and J segments used are TRBV9 and TRBJ2-1; the D gene is perhaps TRBD1, on 5 matching bases. The DNA reads as follows: TGTGCCAGCAGCGTAGTTGGCCAGGGCGCTATGAGTGAGCAGTTCTTC. Protein translation: CASSVVGQGAMSEQFF.